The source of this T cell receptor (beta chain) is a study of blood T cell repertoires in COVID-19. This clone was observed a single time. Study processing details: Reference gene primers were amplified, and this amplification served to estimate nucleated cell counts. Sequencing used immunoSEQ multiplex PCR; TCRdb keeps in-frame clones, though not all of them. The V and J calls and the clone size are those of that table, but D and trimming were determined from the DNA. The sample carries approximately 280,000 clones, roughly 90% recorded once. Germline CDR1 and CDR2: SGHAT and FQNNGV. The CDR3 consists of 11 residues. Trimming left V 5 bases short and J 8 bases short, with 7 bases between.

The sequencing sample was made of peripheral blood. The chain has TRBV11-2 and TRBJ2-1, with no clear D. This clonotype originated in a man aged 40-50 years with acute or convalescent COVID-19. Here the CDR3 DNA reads TGTGCCAGCAGCCCGTACTATGAGCAGTTCTTC. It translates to CASSPYYEQFF.